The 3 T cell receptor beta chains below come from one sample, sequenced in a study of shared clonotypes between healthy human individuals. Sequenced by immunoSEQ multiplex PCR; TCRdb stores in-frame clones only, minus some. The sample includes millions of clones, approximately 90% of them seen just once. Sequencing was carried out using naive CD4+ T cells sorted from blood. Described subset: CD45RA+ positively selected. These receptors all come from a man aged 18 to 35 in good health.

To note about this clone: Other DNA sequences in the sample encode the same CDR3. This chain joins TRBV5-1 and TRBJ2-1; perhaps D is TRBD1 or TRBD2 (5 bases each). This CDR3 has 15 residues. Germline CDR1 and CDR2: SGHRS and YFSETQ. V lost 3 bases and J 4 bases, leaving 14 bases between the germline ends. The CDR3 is CASSSSSGPYNEQFF. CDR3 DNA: TGCGCCAGCAGCTCCTCGTCGGGACCTTACAATGAGCAGTTCTTC.

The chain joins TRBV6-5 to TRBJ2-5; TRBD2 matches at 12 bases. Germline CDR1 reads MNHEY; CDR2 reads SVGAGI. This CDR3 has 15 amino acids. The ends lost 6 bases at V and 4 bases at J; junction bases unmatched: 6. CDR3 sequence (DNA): TGTGCCAGCAGCCTCGGACTAGCGGGAAGAGAGACCCAGTACTTC. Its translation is CASSLGLAGRETQYF.

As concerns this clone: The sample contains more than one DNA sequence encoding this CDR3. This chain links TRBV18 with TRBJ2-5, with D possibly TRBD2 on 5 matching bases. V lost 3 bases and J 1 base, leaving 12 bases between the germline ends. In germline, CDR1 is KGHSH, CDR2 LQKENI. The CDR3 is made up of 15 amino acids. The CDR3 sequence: CASSPRIGSQETQYF. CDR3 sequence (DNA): TGTGCCAGCTCACCCCGGATAGGGAGCCAAGAGACCCAGTACTTC.